The following is a T cell receptor beta chain sequence with its context. The source of the sample is a study of cytomegalovirus exposure and HLA in healthy donors. Turning to the study itself: Among the approximately 370 donors who were genotyped, approximately 84% fell in the genetic ancestry cluster that is associated with self-reported Caucasian donors.

Trimming shortened V by 3 bases and J by 7 bases, and 10 bases separated the two germline ends. From germline, CDR1 is SGDLS and CDR2 YYNGEE. CDR3 length equals 12 residues. Primers for the PCR totalled 60 Vbeta and 13 Jbeta. TCRdb's table, derived via immunoSEQ multiplex PCR, lists solely in-frame clones and lacks some. The sample contains more than 95,000 clones, approximately 78% of which appear only once. The V and J genes are TRBV9 and TRBJ2-5, with D possibly being TRBD1 (5 bases). The clonotype originates from a middle-aged woman in good health and CMV-seronegative. The specimen sequenced was PBMCs. The DNA for the CDR3 is TGTGCCAGCAGCGCCGGTCAGGGGACCCAGTACTTC. Amino acids: CASSAGQGTQYF.